The present entry profiles one TCR beta chain with its context. This sample is drawn from a study of blood T cell repertoires in COVID-19. The wider study: Sample material is recorded as cDNA or gDNA derived from T cells, B-cell-depleted T cells, or PBMCs.

Participants spanned ages 18 to 89 years and resided in around 25 US areas. Allocation to cohorts depended on clinical history reported by the participants. Under the authors' procedure: It was from reference gene primer amplification that nucleated cell counts were estimated. Data came from immunoSEQ multiplex PCR; TCRdb stores just in-frame clones and leaves some out. V and J calls and clone size are as listed in that table; D and trimming were resolved from the DNA. The table shows approximately 300,000 clones, with over 90% occurring only once. Sequencing was carried out using PBMCs or T cells enriched from blood (not recorded which). The sequence derives from a woman in her 30s who had been exposed to COVID-19.

In DNA, the CDR3 is TGTGCCAGCAGCTTATCTCAACTTTACGAGCAGTACTTC. Its translation is CASSLSQLYEQYF. The chain couples TRBV7-6 to TRBJ2-7, with unresolved D. The CDR3 is 13 amino acids. The germline gives CDR1 SGHVS, CDR2 FNYEAQ. V was trimmed by 2 bases and J by 4 bases, leaving 9 bases between them. Based on the CDR3 plus reference TRBV7-6 and TRBJ2-7, the full variable domain is GAGVSQSPRYKVTKRGQDVALRCDPISGHVSLYWYRQALGQGPEFLTYFNYEAQQDKSGLPNDRFSAERPEGSISTLTIQRTEQRDSAMYRCASSLSQLYEQYFGPGTRLTVT.